The next 17 T cell receptor beta chains were all read from a single sample in a study of CD4+ T cells in melanoma. Profiling relied on immunoSEQ multiplex PCR, and the TCRdb table lists in-frame clones only, not all of them. The data show about 6,600 clones, 69% seen once. Sequenced: cells from a culture (not recorded whether cultured in vitro). The receptors here all came from a human donor with melanoma.

The V gene is TRBV5-6, the J gene TRBJ2-7; D is ambiguous. CDR1 is SGHDT and CDR2 is YYEEEE in the germline V gene. The CDR3 sequence is 13 residues long. Trimming shortened V by 3 bases and J by 0 bases, and 7 bases separated the two germline ends. In DNA, the CDR3 is TGTGCCAGCAGCTCCTGGAACTCCTACGAGCAGTACTTC. Residues: CASSSWNSYEQYF.

The J gene is TRBJ2-1, the V gene TRBV9, with a weak D call TRBD2 (5 bases). CDR1 and CDR2 from the germline V gene are SGDLS and YYNGEE. V was clipped by 4 bases and J by 9 bases, with 17 bases between them. This CDR3 contains 14 residues. CDR3 sequence (DNA): TGTGCCAGCAGCCCATATGACTTGGAGGCTGAGCAGTTCTTC. This sequence encodes CASSPYDLEAEQFF.

The genes are TRBV5-1 and TRBJ1-1; 9 nucleotides align to TRBD1. Germline CDR1 reads SGHRS; CDR2 reads YFSETQ. The CDR3 consists of 15 residues. The V segment lost 4 bases and the J segment 3 bases; nucleotides outside the gene matches: 7. The CDR3 loop reads CASSTGTGKDTEAFF. Here the CDR3 DNA reads TGCGCCAGCAGCACCGGGACAGGGAAGGACACTGAAGCTTTCTTT.

This clone was seen a few times. J is TRBJ1-1 and V is TRBV5-1; D unresolved. This CDR3 has 14 residues. Germline V CDR1 and CDR2: SGHRS, YFSETQ. Deletions cut 2 bases from V and 2 bases from J, with 10 bases between. CDR3 bases: TGCGCCAGCAGCTTCGTGGGCCCTAACACTGAAGCTTTCTTT. This encodes CASSFVGPNTEAFF.

Points on this clone: Different DNA sequences within this sample yield the same CDR3. The V call is TRBV5-1, the J call TRBJ2-7; 13 nucleotides agree with TRBD2. This CDR3 region has 15 residues. Germline trimming cut 0 bases from V and 5 bases from J; bases unmatched to any gene: 2. CDR1 is SGHRS and CDR2 is YFSETQ in the germline V gene. In DNA form, the CDR3 reads TGCGCCAGCAGCTTGGAACTAGCGGGGGGGGACGAGCAGTACTTC. This translates into CASSLELAGGDEQYF.

The rearrangement joins TRBV18 to TRBJ2-3; no definite D call. This CDR3 is built from 14 residues. The V end lost 3 bases, the J end lost 2 bases, and 9 bases lay between the germline ends. CDR1 is KGHSH, CDR2 LQKENI, per germline. Here the CDR3 DNA reads TGTGCCAGCTCACCGGGTAGGGTCACAGATACGCAGTATTTT. Translated, it gives CASSPGRVTDTQYF.

This chain's CDR3 is CASSLRQGLGNEKLFF. The DNA for the CDR3 is TGTGCCAGCAGCCTTCGACAGGGCCTAGGAAATGAAAAACTGTTTTTT. This chain joins TRBV27 and TRBJ1-4, with TRBD1 matching over 7 bases. In germline, CDR1 is MNHEY, CDR2 SMNVEV (reference sequence). V lost 6 bases and J lost 5; bases outside the gene matches: 12. The CDR3 consists of 16 residues.

This clone showed up just a few times. J is TRBJ2-3 and V is TRBV7-6; 8 bases are a match to TRBD1. Germline CDR1 and CDR2: SGHVS and FNYEAQ. Losses at the gene ends were 4 bases for V and 4 bases for J; bases not matched to a gene: 1. The CDR3 loop spans 13 amino acids. This CDR3 reads CASSWGQADTQYF. In DNA form, the CDR3 reads TGTGCCAGCAGCTGGGGACAGGCAGATACGCAGTATTTT.

This clone was recorded a few times. J is TRBJ2-1 and V is TRBV9; maybe TRBD2 (6 bases). The CDR3 sequence is 13 residues long. From germline, CDR1 is SGDLS and CDR2 YYNGEE. V lost 0 bases and J lost 10, with 11 bases in between. CDR3 amino acids: CASSVAYRGEQFF. As DNA, the CDR3 is TGTGCCAGCAGCGTAGCTTATCGGGGGGAGCAGTTCTTC.

The chain combines TRBV28 with TRBJ2-1; D remains unclear. The CDR3 is 12 residues long. V gave up 2 bases and J gave up 10 bases, with 9 bases separating them. Germline V gives CDR1 MDHEN, CDR2 SYDVKM. The CDR3 sequence: CASSLQIREQFF. CDR3 bases: TGTGCCAGCAGTTTACAGATTCGGGAGCAGTTCTTC.

The sample holds a few counts of this clone. The CDR3 bases are TGTGCCAGCAGCGTCGATTACAGGGGAGGCGCGGAGACCCAGTACTTC. Amino acids: CASSVDYRGGAETQYF. This sequence joins TRBV9 and TRBJ2-5; maybe TRBD1 (7 bases). The CDR3 loop spans 16 amino acids. With 2 bases removed from V and 5 bases from J, the gap between germline ends came to 19 bases. Germline loops: CDR1 SGDLS, CDR2 YYNGEE.

The chain recombines TRBV7-2 with TRBJ2-2; D ambiguous. Trimming took 1 base from V and 4 from J, leaving 7 bases between them. From germline, CDR1 is SGHTA and CDR2 FQGNSA. This CDR3 region has 14 residues. The CDR3 DNA reads as TGTGCCAGCAGCTTAGACTTGCTCACCGGGGAGCTGTTTTTT. Encoded protein: CASSLDLLTGELFF.

The sample holds a few counts of this clone. The chain carries TRBV6-1 and TRBJ2-7; no reliable D call. CDR3 size: 11 residues. Germline CDR1 reads MNHNS; CDR2 reads SASEGT. With 0 bases removed from V and 6 bases from J, the gap between germline ends came to 3 bases. In DNA form, the CDR3 reads TGTGCCAGCAGTGAAGCGCGCGAGCAGTACTTC. It encodes CASSEAREQYF.

This clone occurred a few times. The CDR3 DNA reads TGTGCCAGCAGACCCCAAGGGGGGGTTGGAGATACGCAGTATTTT. It encodes CASRPQGGVGDTQYF. The J gene is TRBJ2-3, the V gene TRBV6-5, with D perhaps matching TRBD2 (7 bases). Between the trimmed V and J ends, which lost 6 bases and 5 bases, there was a span of 18 bases. This CDR3 comprises 15 residues. Germline values: CDR1 MNHEY, CDR2 SVGAGI.

This rearrangement joins TRBV12-1 to TRBJ1-1; the listed D gene, TRBD1, was not tested against the DNA. TRBV12-1 counts as a pseudogene. The CDR3 contains 17 residues. The CDR3 sequence is CASSTSGGVHLNTEAFF. The CDR3 nucleotides are TGTGCCAGCAGCACCTCAGGGGGCGTCCACCTGAACACTGAAGCTTTCTTT.

The genes are TRBV6-5 and TRBJ2-7; D might be TRBD1 (6 bases). The V and J ends lost 2 bases and 3 bases respectively, with 11 bases between them. The V gene's germline CDR1 is MNHEY and CDR2 SVGAGI. The CDR3 loop spans 14 amino acids. As DNA, the CDR3 is TGTGCCAGCAGTTACGGGCAGGGGCGCTACGAGCAGTACTTC. It codes for CASSYGQGRYEQYF.

Judged by abundance, this clone is medium-sized. The chain carries TRBV4-1 and TRBJ2-2, with D possibly TRBD1 on 6 matching bases. With 3 bases removed from V and 0 bases from J, the gap between germline ends came to 11 bases. The CDR3 runs 16 residues. Germline V gene lookup returns CDR1 MGHRA and CDR2 YSYEKL. The CDR3 coding sequence is TGCGCCAGCAGCCACCAGGGACAAACGAACACCGGGGAGCTGTTTTTT. As protein: CASSHQGQTNTGELFF.